This passage covers 24 T cell receptor beta chains from one sample sequenced in a study of T cell responses to AZD1222 COVID-19 vaccine. Generated by immunoSEQ multiplex PCR, the TCRdb table keeps only in-frame clones and is missing some. Among under 170,000 clones listed, about 92% were seen once. This material consisted of peripheral blood, taken 28 days after the second AZD1222 dose. All receptors derive from an adult who received the AZD1222 COVID-19 vaccine.

This chain links TRBV10-2 with TRBJ1-5; no reliable D call. Trimming cost V 4 bases and J 2 bases, with 24 bases left between them. Looked up from germline, CDR1 is WSHSY and CDR2 is SAAADI. This CDR3 is 19 amino acids long. In DNA, the CDR3 is TGCGCCAGCAGTGCTCACGGGGAGAGTCTATCTATAGGCAATCAGCCCCAGCATTTT. Protein sequence: CASSAHGESLSIGNQPQHF.

This rearrangement joins TRBV13 to TRBJ2-6; D call uncertain. Deletions cut 2 bases from V and 1 base from J, with 9 bases between. From germline, CDR1 is PRHDT and CDR2 FYEKMQ (reference sequence). The CDR3 spans 16 residues. The CDR3 sequence: CASSLNFRSGANVLTF. The CDR3, as DNA: TGTGCCAGCAGCTTAAATTTTAGGTCTGGGGCCAACGTCCTGACTTTC.

The chain has TRBV24-1 and TRBJ1-2; D uncertain. Germline V CDR1 and CDR2: KGHDR, SFDVKD. CDR3 size: 9 residues. The V end lost 12 bases, the J end lost 8 bases, and 9 bases lay between the germline ends. Here the CDR3 reads CAPPGGYTF. The CDR3 DNA reads as TGTGCCCCACCGGGGGGCTACACCTTC.

J is TRBJ2-7 and V is TRBV9, with TRBD1 as a possible D gene (7 bases). The CDR3 loop spans 16 amino acids. The germline V gene has CDR1 SGDLS and CDR2 YYNGEE. V was pared by 4 bases and J by 4 bases, with 21 bases between. CDR3 protein: CASSPGGPRSGYEQYF. For the CDR3, the DNA is TGTGCCAGCAGCCCAGGGGGGCCTAGATCAGGGTACGAGCAGTACTTC.

The chain couples TRBV18 to TRBJ2-6; D perhaps matches TRBD1 (6 bases). V lost 8 bases to trimming and J lost 0 bases, with 23 bases between them. Germline assignment: CDR1 KGHSH and CDR2 LQKENI. The CDR3 extends over 19 amino acids. For the CDR3, the DNA is TGTGCCAGCGAAATGTTTCAGGGGATGCTAAACTCTGGGGCCAACGTCCTGACTTTC. This gives the protein CASEMFQGMLNSGANVLTF.

The chain joins TRBV24-1 to TRBJ2-2; 8 bases are shared with TRBD1. CDR3 size: 16 residues. CDR1 and CDR2 (germline): KGHDR, SFDVKD. With 4 bases clipped from V and 7 bases from J, the junction kept 10 bases outside the gene matches. Here the CDR3 reads CATSEQTGAAFGELFF. For the CDR3, the DNA is TGTGCCACCAGTGAACAGACAGGGGCAGCCTTCGGGGAGCTGTTTTTT.

V and J are TRBV30 and TRBJ1-5; D call uncertain. Germline V gene sequence: CDR1 GTSNPN, CDR2 SVGIG (reference sequence). The CDR3 is 13 amino acids. Trimming removed 0 bases at V and 9 bases at J, with 12 bases between. The CDR3 is CAWSVEGNVPQHF. The CDR3 DNA follows: TGTGCCTGGAGTGTGGAAGGAAACGTGCCCCAGCATTTT.

The V call is TRBV14, the J call TRBJ1-1; 7 bases match TRBD1. The CDR3 covers 15 residues. Germline values: CDR1 SGHDN, CDR2 FVKESK. V lost 3 bases, J lost 0 bases, and 4 bases stayed unmatched. The CDR3 is CASSQSDRLNTEAFF. The CDR3 bases are TGTGCCAGCAGCCAGTCGGACAGGTTGAACACTGAAGCTTTCTTT.

CDR3 coding DNA: TGTGCCAGCAGCCAAGCCGTAAGGTACAATGAGCAGTTCTTC. Translating it yields CASSQAVRYNEQFF. The chain couples TRBV14 to TRBJ2-1, with D hard to call. Germline V gene lookup returns CDR1 SGHDN and CDR2 FVKESK. The CDR3 is 14 residues long. Trimming shortened V by 1 base and J by 4 bases, and 8 bases separated the two germline ends.

The CDR3, as DNA: TGTGCCACCGAGGGGGGAGCGGGAGTTACAGATACGCAGTATTTT. Translating gives CATEGGAGVTDTQYF. V gene TRBV19 combines with J gene TRBJ2-3; 8 bases are a match to TRBD2. Germline CDR1 LNHDA, CDR2 SQIVND (reference sequence). The trim removed 10 bases at V and 3 bases at J, leaving 12 bases unmatched. The CDR3 totals 15 residues.

V usage is TRBV12-5 and J usage is TRBJ2-2, with 7 positions matching TRBD2. Germline loops: CDR1 LGHNT, CDR2 FRNRAP. The CDR3 spans 14 residues. V lost 6 bases to trimming and J lost 7 bases; unmatched junction nucleotides: 8. The CDR3 nucleotides are TGTGCTAGTGGCCCTACTAGCGTTGGCGGGGAGCTGTTTTTT. As protein: CASGPTSVGGELFF.

The V call is TRBV7-6, the J call TRBJ1-1; D not resolved. CDR1 is SGHVS, CDR2 FNYEAQ, per germline. The ends were cut back, 3 bases at V and 7 bases at J, with 21 bases in the middle. CDR3 size: 16 residues. The CDR3 DNA is TGTGCCAGCAGCTTTGGGAGCGGCCGGACCGGAGGTGAAGCTTTCTTT. It codes for CASSFGSGRTGGEAFF.

The chain is built from TRBV27 and TRBJ2-3, with D possibly being TRBD1 or TRBD2 (5 bases each). The ends were cut back, 5 bases at V and 3 bases at J, with 12 bases in the middle. In germline, CDR1 is MNHEY, CDR2 SMNVEV (reference sequence). This CDR3 has 14 residues. The CDR3 here is CASSPRWGTDTQYF. Written as DNA, the CDR3 is TGTGCCAGCAGTCCTCGTTGGGGGACAGATACGCAGTATTTT.

The chain employs TRBV27 and TRBJ2-1; D is uncertain. Germline CDR1 and CDR2: MNHEY and SMNVEV (reference sequence). Trimming took off 2 bases at V and 0 bases at J, with 11 bases between the two ends. The CDR3 is made up of 16 amino acids. CDR3 DNA: TGTGCCAGCAGTTTAAGTACGGGCTTCTCCTACAATGAGCAGTTCTTC. Translation: CASSLSTGFSYNEQFF.

CDR3 in amino acids: CATSRGGSLNTEAFF. The DNA for the CDR3 is TGTGCCACCAGCAGAGGCGGCAGTTTGAACACTGAAGCTTTCTTT. This chain connects TRBV15 to TRBJ1-1; unclear D gene. The V end lost 1 base, the J end lost 0 bases, and 9 bases lay between the germline ends. The germline V gene has CDR1 LNHNV and CDR2 YYDKDF (reference sequence). CDR3 size: 15 residues.

The chain is built from TRBV7-9 and TRBJ2-7; 10 nucleotides line up with TRBD1. Germline CDR1 reads SEHNR; CDR2 reads FQNEAQ (reference sequence). V lost 5 bases, J lost 0 bases, and 4 bases stayed unmatched. The CDR3 extends over 15 amino acids. The CDR3 is CASSTGQGISYEQYF. CDR3 DNA sequence: TGTGCCAGCAGCACGGGACAGGGGATCTCCTACGAGCAGTACTTC. The variable domain in full, with the rest retrieved from reference TRBV7-9 and TRBJ2-7, is DTGVSQNPRHKITKRGQNVTFRCDPISEHNRLYWYRQTLGQGPEFLTYFQNEAQLEKSRLLSDRFSAERPKGSFSTLEIQRTEQGDSAMYLCASSTGQGISYEQYFGPGTRLTVT.

This clone appeared a few times. Here the CDR3 DNA reads TGTGCCAGCAGCCCGGGACAGGGTTCGGGAAACACCATATATTTT. Amino acid sequence: CASSPGQGSGNTIYF. The chain carries TRBV28 and TRBJ1-3, with 9 bases lining up with TRBD1. Per the germline V gene, CDR1 is MDHEN and CDR2 is SYDVKM. The ends lost 6 bases at V and 4 bases at J; junction bases unmatched: 7. CDR3 size: 15 residues.

This clone was recorded a few times. The V gene is TRBV30, the J gene TRBJ1-2; unclear D gene. The germline V gene has CDR1 GTSNPN and CDR2 SVGIG (reference sequence). V was shortened by 3 bases and J by 4 bases, with 12 bases between the two germline ends. The CDR3 contains 13 residues. The CDR3 DNA sequence: TGTGCCTGGAGCCCGGCCCGGAGCTATGGCTACACCTTC. Translating gives CAWSPARSYGYTF.

The V call is TRBV2, the J call TRBJ1-2; D possibly corresponds to TRBD1 (5 bases). The CDR3 length is 11 residues. V dropped 3 bases and J dropped 8 bases, with 7 bases sitting between them. Per germline, CDR1 SNHLY and CDR2 FYNNEI. The CDR3 DNA sequence: TGTGCCAGCAGTGACAGGGTCGGCTACACCTTC. Its translation: CASSDRVGYTF.

Here the CDR3 DNA reads TGTGCCAGCAGTGAAGTCCAAATCTTCACTAGGCAAAATGAGCAGTTCTTC. It yields the protein CASSEVQIFTRQNEQFF. The rearrangement links TRBV6-1 to TRBJ2-1; the D gene is possibly TRBD2 (5 bases). Trimming shortened V by 1 base and J by 7 bases, and 20 bases separated the two germline ends. Germline V gene lookup returns CDR1 MNHNS and CDR2 SASEGT. The CDR3 loop spans 17 amino acids.

This clone was seen a few times. This rearrangement joins TRBV18 to TRBJ1-1; TRBD1 is a possible D gene (5 bases). The CDR3 totals 16 residues. Between the trimmed V and J ends, which lost 3 bases and 5 bases, there was a span of 19 bases. Germline loops: CDR1 KGHSH, CDR2 LQKENI. The CDR3 spells CASSPRWVRGGTEAFF. The CDR3 nucleotides read TGTGCCAGCTCACCTCGCTGGGTCCGGGGGGGGACTGAAGCTTTCTTT.

The chain has TRBV30 and TRBJ1-2; perhaps TRBD1 as D (6 bases). CDR1 is GTSNPN, CDR2 SVGIG, per germline (reference sequence). The CDR3 is 15 residues long. Between the trimmed V and J ends, which lost 5 bases and 1 base, there was a span of 17 bases. The CDR3, as DNA: TGTGCCTGGGTTACCGGGACACCTTTTAACTATGGCTACACCTTC. Translated, it gives CAWVTGTPFNYGYTF.

Here the CDR3 reads CASSPRVQGNSPLHF. DNA for the CDR3: TGTGCCAGCAGCCCCAGGGTGCAAGGGAATTCACCCCTCCACTTT. The V and J genes are TRBV9 and TRBJ1-6; D possibly corresponds to TRBD1 (5 bases). Germline V CDR1 and CDR2: SGDLS, YYNGEE. The germline V and J ends were trimmed by 4 bases and 7 bases, with 15 bases remaining between them. The CDR3 covers 15 residues. The full variable domain, completed using reference TRBV9 and TRBJ1-6, is DSGVTQTPKHLITATGQRVTLRCSPRSGDLSVYWYQQSLDQGLQFLIQYYNGEERAKGNILERFSAQQFPDLHSELNLSSLELGDSALYFCASSPRVQGNSPLHFGNGTRLTVT.

V and J are TRBV5-1 and TRBJ1-3, with D possibly TRBD1 on 5 matching bases. The germline V and J ends were trimmed by 4 bases and 0 bases, with 14 bases remaining between them. This CDR3 spans 16 amino acids. Germline V gives CDR1 SGHRS, CDR2 YFSETQ. Written as DNA, the CDR3 is TGCGCCAGCAGCCCCGGGGGGATTCACTCTGGAAACACCATATATTTT. Translated: CASSPGGIHSGNTIYF.